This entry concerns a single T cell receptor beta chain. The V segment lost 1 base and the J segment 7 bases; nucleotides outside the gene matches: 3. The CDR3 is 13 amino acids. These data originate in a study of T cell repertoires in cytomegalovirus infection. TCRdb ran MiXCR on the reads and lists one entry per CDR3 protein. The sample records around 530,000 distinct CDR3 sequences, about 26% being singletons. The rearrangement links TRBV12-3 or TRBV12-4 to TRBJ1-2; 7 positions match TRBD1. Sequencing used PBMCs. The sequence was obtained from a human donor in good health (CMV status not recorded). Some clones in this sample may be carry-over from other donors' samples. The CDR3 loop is CASSLGRQGGYTF. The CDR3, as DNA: TGTGCCAGCAGTTTAGGCCGACAGGGTGGCTACACCTTC.